These T cell receptor beta chains were read from a single sample in a study of human T cells and chemical hapten exposure. TCRdb used MiXCR to reprocess the 5' RACE reads, holding one entry per CDR3 protein. The sample yields 80,000 or so distinct CDR3 sequences, more than 15% seen once. The source of these receptors is a female donor in good health. Each CDR3 is given with its conserved first and last residue. The D gene is left open where the match is weak. Size is omitted from some rows. Given values are once, few, many or a class for expanded clones.

j_call,d_call,v_call,clone_size,cdr3_aa,cdr3_nt
TRBJ1-5,NA,TRBV20-1,few,CSAQQGSGQPQHF,TGCAGTGCTCAACAGGGATCAGGTCAGCCCCAGCATTTT
TRBJ2-4,TRBD1,TRBV5-6,NA,CASREGTENIQYF,TGTGCCAGCAGGGAAGGGACAGAAAACATTCAGTACTTC
TRBJ1-1,NA,TRBV7-2,NA,CASLRRQMSTEAFF,TGTGCCAGCCTACGCCGACAGATGAGCACTGAAGCTTTCTTT
TRBJ1-1,NA,TRBV5-6,NA,CASRYGGGDTEAFF,TGTGCCAGCAGATATGGGGGAGGGGACACTGAAGCTTTCTTT
TRBJ2-3,TRBD1,TRBV20-1,few,CSAREPLVGVGGAEDTQYF,TGCAGTGCTAGAGAGCCGCTTGTAGGTGTAGGGGGCGCGGAGGATACGCAGTATTTT
TRBJ2-3,TRBD2,TRBV11-2,few,CASSFLAGGGDTQYF,TGTGCCAGCAGCTTCCTTGCGGGCGGGGGGGATACGCAGTATTTT
TRBJ1-3,TRBD1,TRBV2,NA,CASTDREVSGNTIYF,TGTGCCAGCACAGACAGGGAGGTTTCCGGAAACACCATATATTTT
TRBJ2-3,NA,TRBV12-3/TRBV12-4,NA,CASTPHWVSTDTQYF,TGTGCCAGCACCCCCCACTGGGTGAGCACAGATACGCAGTATTTT
TRBJ2-1,NA,TRBV18,many,CASSPSSSYNEQFF,TGTGCCAGCTCACCATCAAGCTCCTACAATGAGCAGTTCTTC
TRBJ1-1,NA,TRBV5-1,few,CASSGQGGSEAFF,TGCGCCAGCAGTGGGCAAGGAGGGTCTGAAGCTTTCTTT
TRBJ2-2,TRBD1,TRBV7-9,few,CASIRTGAGELFF,TGTGCCAGCATCCGGACAGGGGCCGGGGAGCTGTTTTTT
TRBJ2-7,TRBD1,TRBV7-9,NA,CASSSPRDRSYEQYF,TGTGCCAGCAGCTCCCCCCGGGACAGATCCTACGAGCAGTACTTC
TRBJ2-3,NA,TRBV20-1,NA,CSAGRAGGTDTQYF,TGCAGTGCGGGGAGGGCAGGGGGCACAGATACGCAGTATTTT
TRBJ2-5,NA,TRBV7-6,few,CASSLITGDPGETQYF,TGTGCCAGCAGCCTCATCACAGGAGACCCCGGGGAGACCCAGTACTTC
TRBJ2-3,TRBD2,TRBV6-4,many,CANTRDYTDTQYF,TGTGCCAACACCCGGGACTACACAGATACGCAGTATTTT
TRBJ1-5,NA,TRBV19,few,CASSPEGGLNQPQHF,TGTGCCAGTAGCCCAGAAGGGGGGTTGAATCAGCCCCAGCATTTT
TRBJ2-5,TRBD1,TRBV5-1,few,CASSLGTGGETQYF,TGCGCCAGCAGCTTGGGGACAGGGGGAGAGACCCAGTACTTC
TRBJ2-5,NA,TRBV20-1,few,CSARDLLGGLQETQYF,TGCAGTGCTAGAGATCTGCTCGGGGGACTCCAAGAGACCCAGTACTTC
TRBJ2-7,NA,TRBV2,few,CASSAQSRVGEQYF,TGTGCCAGCAGTGCACAGTCTAGAGTCGGCGAGCAGTACTTC
TRBJ2-3,NA,TRBV11-2,NA,CASCIGGLRTDTQYF,TGTGCCAGCTGTATTGGGGGGCTCAGGACAGATACGCAGTATTTT
TRBJ1-1,TRBD1,TRBV20-1,few,CSARLWGRTGTEAFF,TGCAGTGCTAGACTTTGGGGTAGGACAGGGACTGAAGCTTTCTTT
TRBJ2-1,TRBD2,TRBV2,NA,CASSEGTSGGGQFF,TGTGCCAGCAGTGAGGGGACTAGCGGAGGGGGTCAGTTCTTC
TRBJ2-3,TRBD2,TRBV29-1,few,CSVRRGAAPDTQYF,TGCAGCGTTAGGCGGGGGGCGGCCCCAGATACGCAGTATTTT
TRBJ1-1,NA,TRBV6-2/TRBV6-3,few,CASSSRTGATEAFF,TGTGCCAGCAGCTCCAGAACAGGAGCCACTGAAGCTTTCTTT
TRBJ2-3,NA,TRBV14,NA,CASSQVGRVGDTQYF,TGTGCCAGCAGCCAAGTAGGTCGCGTCGGAGATACGCAGTATTTT
TRBJ1-5,NA,TRBV6-1,few,CASRMNSNQPQHF,TGTGCCAGCAGGATGAATAGCAATCAGCCCCAGCATTTT
TRBJ1-1,NA,TRBV6-4,few,CASSDSTLNTEAFF,TGTGCCAGCAGTGACTCGACCTTGAACACTGAAGCTTTCTTT
TRBJ1-5,TRBD1,TRBV29-1,few,CSVKTGTGDQPQHF,TGCAGCGTTAAAACCGGGACAGGGGATCAGCCCCAGCATTTT
TRBJ2-1,NA,TRBV30,NA,CAWVGAAPEQFF,TGTGCCTGGGTGGGAGCCGCCCCTGAGCAGTTCTTC
TRBJ1-1,NA,TRBV5-1,NA,CASSLNQGNTEAFF,TGCGCCAGCAGCTTGAACCAGGGGAACACTGAAGCTTTCTTT
TRBJ2-3,TRBD2,TRBV20-1,few,CSGLAETTDTQYF,TGCAGTGGACTAGCGGAGACCACAGATACGCAGTATTTT
TRBJ2-1,NA,TRBV28,few,CASSPPLASVNYNEQFF,TGTGCCAGCAGTCCTCCGTTAGCGAGCGTTAATTACAATGAGCAGTTCTTC
TRBJ2-5,TRBD1,TRBV6-2/TRBV6-3,few,CASSPIRTGEETQYF,TGTGCCAGCAGCCCTATCCGGACAGGAGAAGAGACCCAGTACTTC
TRBJ2-3,TRBD1,TRBV7-2,NA,CASSLQGAGTDTQYF,TGTGCCAGCAGCCTTCAGGGGGCTGGCACAGATACGCAGTATTTT
TRBJ2-7,TRBD1,TRBV11-2,NA,CASSLDYRGPYEQYF,TGTGCCAGCAGCTTAGACTACAGGGGCCCCTACGAGCAGTACTTC
TRBJ2-5,TRBD2,TRBV29-1,NA,CSYSGSWTETQYF,TGCAGCTACAGCGGGAGTTGGACGGAGACCCAGTACTTC
TRBJ2-7,TRBD1,TRBV7-9,NA,CASSLDRGKSYEQYF,TGTGCCAGCAGCTTGGACAGGGGGAAATCCTACGAGCAGTACTTC
TRBJ1-1,NA,TRBV5-6,NA,CASSLRGGGTEAFF,TGTGCCAGCAGCCTCCGAGGGGGTGGAACTGAAGCTTTCTTT
TRBJ2-1,NA,TRBV4-1,NA,CASSPDRQGGGYNEQFF,TGCGCCAGCAGCCCCGACAGGCAGGGCGGAGGCTACAATGAGCAGTTCTTC
TRBJ1-1,NA,TRBV27,NA,CASSYGGGTEAFF,TGTGCCAGCAGTTATGGGGGCGGCACTGAAGCTTTCTTT
TRBJ2-1,NA,TRBV2,few,CASSETGTYNEQFF,TGTGCCAGCAGTGAAACAGGGACCTACAATGAGCAGTTCTTC
TRBJ1-4,NA,TRBV28,NA,CASTRGGAGNEKLFF,TGTGCCAGCACCCGGGGGGGGGCCGGTAATGAAAAACTGTTTTTT
TRBJ2-1,NA,TRBV10-2,few,CASRTNFESREQFF,TGCGCCAGCAGAACAAACTTTGAGTCCAGGGAGCAGTTCTTC
TRBJ2-1,TRBD2,TRBV28,NA,CASSLSPAGVVYNEQFF,TGTGCCAGCAGTTTGAGTCCAGCGGGAGTGGTCTACAATGAGCAGTTCTTC